This TCR beta chain was retrieved from a study of vaccination and CD4 T cells after COVID-19 (dated by TCRdb to between 2021 and 2022). About the full investigation: Convalescent patients had a positive SARS-CoV-2 result on nasal swab PCR, and of these patients, about ten had mild disease and one had severe disease. The convalescent cohort included six males and four females, with two Hispanic individuals, seven Caucasians, two Asians and one multiracial person. Each participant got two doses of either the Pfizer-BioNTech BNT162b2 vaccine (n=8) or the Moderna mRNA-1273 vaccine (n=2). Post-COVID blood samples were collected from convalescent patients a median of roughly 100 days after diagnosis, with a range of about 30 to 180 days. The time from the second vaccine dose to post-vaccine blood sampling had a median of roughly 70 days and ranged from about 12 to 250 days. Overlapping spike peptide pools from SARS-CoV-2 and from the common cold coronaviruses HCoV-NL63, HCoV-OC43 and HCoV-229E were used as culture stimuli. In control cultures, a CEFX viral epitope pool was used as positive control, an HIV-1 Nef peptide pool was used as negative control, or no peptide was added. In some eleven COVID-19 convalescent patients and 4 infection-naive healthy vaccine recipients, researchers compared the spike-specific CD4+ TCR repertoire from before mRNA vaccination with the repertoire from after.

In the paper's terms, the treatment or condition label means: approximately 9-day PBMC culture with coronavirus spike peptide pools or control peptides (ViraFEST assay). The study used the ViraFEST assay, which expanded antigen-specific T cells with peptide pools and then identified expanded clonotypes by TCR sequencing. Positive SARS-CoV-2 PCR tests in the convalescent patients dated from March to December 2020, before Alpha, Beta and Delta variants emerged in the United States. Each well held two million PBMCs cultured with roughly 9.2 ug/ml peptide pools in IMDM containing roughly 5% human AB serum and roughly 9.3 IU/ml IL-2. On days 3 and 7, half of the culture medium was replaced with fresh IL-2-containing medium. Once the cells had been in culture for roughly 10 days, the EasySep CD4+ T cell isolation kit was used to isolate CD4+ T cells by negative selection. Ficoll-Paque Plus gradient centrifugation was used to isolate PBMCs from whole blood, and the isolated PBMCs were then either used fresh or cryopreserved at -140C. Triplicate wells were generally used for each culture condition.

Study-wide conclusions, independent of this receptor: An increase in the median number of SARS-CoV-2-reactive clonotypes from 21 after infection to about 39 after vaccination was observed, but the change was not found to be significant. Among convalescent patients, a median about 86% of the SARS-CoV-2-reactive clones seen after vaccination appeared only after vaccination, which suggests priming specific to the vaccine. Relatively few convalescent patients were included in the study, and early timepoints after natural infection were not analyzed. In convalescent patients, nearly all vaccine-specific clones (304 of 307) were found to be mono-reactive for SARS-CoV-2 spike rather than cross-reactive with common cold coronaviruses.

From its cysteine to its phenylalanine, the CDR3 spans 13 amino acids. Here the CDR3 DNA is all that survives: 39 bases in frame from base 1. According to the germline V gene, CDR1 reads KGHDR and CDR2 reads SFDVKD. V is shortened by 7 bases, J by 11 bases, and the region joining them spans 17 bases. Library creation used PCR. TCR sequencing of DNA from cultured CD4+ T cells used the Oncomine TCR Beta short-read assay at the Johns Hopkins FTIC core. Genomic DNA was extracted from the cultured CD4+ T cells with the QIAamp micro DNA kit. Oncomine TCR Beta libraries from cultured CD4+ T cells were pooled with unique dual indexes and sequenced on an Illumina iSeq 100. As for the original processing: Non-productive sequences were removed, and CDR3s that did not start with C, did not end with F or W, or were shorter than 7 amino acids were discarded. Antigen-specific clonotypes were identified using the MANAFEST web application through comparison of peptide-stimulated wells with reference and other culture wells. Positive clones required FDR below 0.05, an odds ratio above 5, and productive frequency above 0.1% in at least two of three replicate wells. Clonotypes that were significantly expanded in both SARS-CoV-2 spike wells and at least one common cold coronavirus spike condition were defined as cross-reactive. Similarity between CDR3 sequences was evaluated in R version 3.6.1 using Levenshtein distances (stringdist) and unrooted phylogenetic trees (ape). TCRdb handled the public reads itself, with Q25 trimming in fastp and clone calling in MiXCR, and kept productive beta chains. All rows with the same CDR3 protein become a single entry with the most common DNA and genes. Here the V and J calls rest on TCRdb's processing, not on the authors' analysis. A total of 13,000 or so distinct CDR3 sequences appear in this sample, around 50% of them only once. The leading ten clones occupy 15% to 17% of the sample.

Notes on this clonotype: The antigen this receptor binds is unknown. Per-nucleotide qualities are absent, and no much larger clonotype sits a single base away.

The chain uses TRBV24-1 and TRBJ2-1; TRBD2 is perhaps the D gene, given 6 matching bases. The TCR was taken from a human donor who had recovered from COVID-19. The sequenced sample consisted of CD4+ T cells from blood, cultured in vitro. The DNA sequence is given as TGTGCCACCAGCAGAGCTAGCGACACAAAGCAGTTCTTC. Its translation reads: CATSRASDTKQFF.